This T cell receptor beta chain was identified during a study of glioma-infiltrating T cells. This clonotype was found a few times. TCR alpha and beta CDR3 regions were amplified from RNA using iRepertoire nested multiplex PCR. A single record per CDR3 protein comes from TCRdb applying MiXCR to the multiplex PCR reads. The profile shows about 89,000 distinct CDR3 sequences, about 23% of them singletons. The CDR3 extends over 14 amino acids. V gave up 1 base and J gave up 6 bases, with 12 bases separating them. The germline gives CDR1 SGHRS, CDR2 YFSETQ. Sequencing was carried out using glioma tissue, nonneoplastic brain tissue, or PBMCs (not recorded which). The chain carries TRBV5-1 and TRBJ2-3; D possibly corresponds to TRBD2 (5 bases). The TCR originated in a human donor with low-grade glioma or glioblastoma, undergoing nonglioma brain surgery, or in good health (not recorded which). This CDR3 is CASSLMASLDTQYF. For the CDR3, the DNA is TGCGCCAGCAGCTTGATGGCTAGCCTGGATACGCAGTATTTT. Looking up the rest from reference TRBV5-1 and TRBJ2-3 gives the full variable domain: KAGVTQTPRYLIKTRGQQVTLSCSPISGHRSVSWYQQTPGQGLQFLFEYFSETQRNKGNFPGRFSGRQFSNSRSEMNVSTLELGDSALYLCASSLMASLDTQYFGPGTRLTVL.